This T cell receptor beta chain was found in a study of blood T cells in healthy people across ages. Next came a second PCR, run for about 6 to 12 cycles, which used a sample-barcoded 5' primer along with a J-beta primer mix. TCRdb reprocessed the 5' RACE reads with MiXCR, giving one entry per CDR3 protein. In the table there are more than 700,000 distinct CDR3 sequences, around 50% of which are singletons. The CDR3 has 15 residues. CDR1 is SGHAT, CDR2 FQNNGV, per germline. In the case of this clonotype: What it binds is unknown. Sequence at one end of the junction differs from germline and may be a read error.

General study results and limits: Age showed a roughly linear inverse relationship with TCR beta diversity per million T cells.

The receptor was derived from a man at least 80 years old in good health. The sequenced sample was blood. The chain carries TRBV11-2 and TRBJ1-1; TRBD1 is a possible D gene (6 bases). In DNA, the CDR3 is TGTACCAGCAGCTTTAGGGGGACCCGGAACACTGAAGCTTTCTTT. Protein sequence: CTSSFRGTRNTEAFF.